This entry features one TCR beta chain sequence. The clone's antigen remains unknown. Per-nucleotide qualities are absent, and no much larger clonotype sits a single base away. The record originates from a study of blood T cell repertoires in COVID-19 (dated by TCRdb to 2018 to 2021). For the study in its entirety: Samples covering the acute and convalescent phases of COVID-19 were provided by collaborators in the United States, Italy and Spain. The prospective study material was composed of cDNA or gDNA derived from T cells, B-cell-depleted T cells, or PBMCs. The repertoires were released in a freely available public database intended as a resource for research on the immune response to SARS-CoV-2. Deeply sampled blood TCRbeta repertoires from subjects exposed to, actively infected with, or recovered from COVID-19 were included in the dataset. Sample metadata almost always included a de-identified subject ID, COVID-19 status, age in years and sex. Samples came from the ongoing ImmuneRACE study (first 160 participants) plus 1,254 subjects from 6 global collaborators. HLA class I and class II types, where available, came from metadata supplied by the sample provider rather than from assay-based typing. Beyond this particular receptor, the publication reports: Clinical and demographic metadata were provided uncurated, with the amount varying by source and participant.

Each collaborating institution followed its own protocols to collect whole blood in K2EDTA tubes. Collaborator samples were shipped for TCRbeta analysis as frozen whole blood, isolated PBMCs, or DNA extracted from either sample type. The CDR3 goes from the cysteine to the phenylalanine over 14 residues. Only the CDR3 part of the read is kept: 42 bases, read in frame from the first base. A distance of 13 bases separates the germline ends of V and J, which lose 4 bases and 2 bases respectively. Reading the germline V gene (reference sequence) gives CDR1 DFQATT and CDR2 SNEGSKA. TCRbeta CDR3 regions were amplified from genomic DNA by means of the immunoSEQ Assay, a bias-controlled multiplex PCR. The original methods were these. The number of nucleated cells in each sample was estimated by amplification of reference gene primers within the assay. To quantify the absolute abundance of each unique TCRbeta CDR3 rearrangement, sequence reads were collapsed and filtered. Productive Simpson clonality was computed per sample as the square root of Simpson's diversity index over productive rearrangements. In TCRdb, the immuneACCESS table is reduced to in-frame sequences with V and J assigned. These tables do not hold every clone; where another copy was compared, an unresolved V gene accounts for under half, and the others remain unexplained. Clonal size and the V and J genes are those of that table, whereas D and trimming came from the DNA. Present in this sample are tens of thousands of clones, over 80% of which were seen just once. Roughly 22% of the sample is in the top ten clones.

Here the chain combines TRBV20-1 and TRBJ2-3; the D gene cannot be resolved reliably. The specimen was peripheral blood. The sequence derives from a woman aged 55 to 70 with acute or convalescent COVID-19. The CDR3 in this case is CSATDSIPTDTQYF. The sequenced DNA: TGCAGTGCTACTGACTCTATACCCACAGATACGCAGTATTTT.